These 4 T cell receptor beta chains originate from one sample sequenced in a study of shared clonotypes between healthy human individuals. Sequencing was performed with immunoSEQ multiplex PCR; in TCRdb, only in-frame clones are kept and a portion is missing. The table lists over 2 million clones, less than 95% of them singletons, with around 0.35% in the top ten. The sample comprised naive CD4+ T cells from PBMCs. Subset denoted: CD45RA+ positively selected. These receptor sequences come from a man between 18 and 35 years old in good health. Some clones in this sample may be carry-over from other donors' samples.

The V gene is TRBV4-2, the J gene TRBJ2-1, with a possible D match to TRBD1 (7 bases). The germline V gene has CDR1 LGHNA and CDR2 YNFKEQ. Trimming took 4 bases from V and 8 from J, leaving 15 bases between them. The CDR3 sequence is 14 residues long. For the CDR3, the DNA is TGTGCCAGCAGCCGGAGGACAGGAGGGGATGAGCAGTTCTTC. It specifies CASSRRTGGDEQFF.

The CDR3 here is CASSFPRPSTDTQYF. Here the CDR3 DNA reads TGTGCCAGCAGCTTTCCGCGGCCTAGCACAGATACGCAGTATTTT. The chain has TRBV7-2 and TRBJ2-3; D is unresolved. The CDR3 length is 15 residues. Trimming cost V 3 bases and J 0 bases, with 10 bases left between them. Germline values: CDR1 SGHTA, CDR2 FQGNSA.

The chain carries TRBV29-1 and TRBJ1-2; no clear D gene. Looked up from germline, CDR1 is SQVTM and CDR2 is ANQGSEA. This CDR3 has 11 residues. Between the trimmed V and J ends, which lost 7 bases and 3 bases, there was a span of 9 bases. CDR3 protein: CSAARDYGYTF. In nucleotides, the CDR3 is TGCAGCGCCGCTCGGGACTATGGCTACACCTTC.

The genes are TRBV6-5 and TRBJ2-3; 11 positions match TRBD1. The CDR3 sequence is 15 residues long. V was pared by 10 bases and J by 4 bases, with 10 bases of the junction left unmatched. CDR1 is MNHEY and CDR2 is SVGAGI in the germline V gene. CDR3 sequence reads: CATYLGTGGADTQYF. The CDR3 nucleotides are TGTGCCACCTACCTAGGGACAGGGGGTGCAGATACGCAGTATTTT.